The 26 T cell receptor beta chains below all came from one sample that was sequenced in a study of blood T cell repertoires in COVID-19. The protocol was immunoSEQ multiplex PCR, while the TCRdb copy is restricted to in-frame clones and leaves out a portion. The data show a few hundred thousand clones, roughly 87% seen once. The sequencing input was PBMCs or T cells enriched from blood (not recorded which). Receptors originate from a woman in her twenties or thirties who had recovered from COVID-19.

The genes are TRBV28 and TRBJ1-2; perhaps TRBD1 as D (6 bases). This CDR3 is built from 15 residues. Trimming stripped 5 bases from V and 2 bases from J, with 15 bases between. Germline values: CDR1 MDHEN, CDR2 SYDVKM. This CDR3 is CASSQGGAENYGYTF. The CDR3 coding sequence is TGTGCCAGCAGTCAAGGGGGGGCCGAAAACTATGGCTACACCTTC.

J is TRBJ1-6 and V is TRBV9, with 7 bases matching TRBD1. The germline V gene has CDR1 SGDLS and CDR2 YYNGEE. Trimming took 4 bases from V and 4 from J; bases not matched to a gene: 2. This CDR3 is 14 amino acids long. DNA for the CDR3: TGTGCCAGCAGCCAGGGACAGTATAATTCACCCCTCCACTTT. Encoded protein: CASSQGQYNSPLHF.

This clone has just a few counts. The gene calls are TRBV29-1 and TRBJ2-5, with D possibly being TRBD1 (5 bases). V lost 4 bases to trimming and J lost 5 bases, with 11 bases between them. The CDR3 extends over 12 amino acids. From germline, CDR1 is SQVTM and CDR2 ANQGSEA. In DNA, the CDR3 is TGCAGCGTTGGGCCAGGGATGGAGACCCAGTACTTC. Its protein is CSVGPGMETQYF.

The rearrangement uses TRBV2 and TRBJ2-3; 10 nucleotides match TRBD2. The junction had 5 bases not matched to a gene; V was cut back by 6 bases and J by 2 bases. The CDR3 length is 15 residues. Germline V gene data show CDR1 as SNHLY and CDR2 as FYNNEI. The CDR3: CASSPAGGFTDTQYF. CDR3 sequence (DNA): TGTGCCAGCAGCCCAGCGGGGGGGTTCACAGATACGCAGTATTTT.

The V gene is TRBV3-1 (or the pseudogene TRBV3-2), the J gene TRBJ2-3; TRBD2 aligns across 7 bases. CDR1 and CDR2 (germline): LGHDT, YNNKEL (reference sequence). V trimming: 8 bases; J trimming: 1 base; junction bases outside the gene matches: 3. CDR3 length equals 13 residues. CDR3 coding DNA: TGTGCCAGCCTGGGGGGGGGCACAGATACGCAGTATTTT. Translation gives CASLGGGTDTQYF.

The chain couples TRBV10-2 to TRBJ2-3, with 12 bases lining up with TRBD2. J gave up 14 bases and V 0 bases, and 12 bases lay outside the gene matches. There are 16 residues in the CDR3. Germline lookup yields CDR1 WSHSY and CDR2 SAAADI. CDR3 residues: CASSESAASGGAGGYF. DNA for the CDR3: TGCGCCAGCAGTGAGTCGGCCGCTAGCGGGGGGGCCGGGGGGTATTTT.

As concerns this clone: Other DNA sequences of this sample code for an identical CDR3. V is TRBV7-9 and J is TRBJ2-1, with D unclear. Germline V gene lookup returns CDR1 SEHNR and CDR2 FQNEAQ (reference sequence). This CDR3 region has 13 residues. The V end lost 6 bases, the J end lost 0 bases, and 6 bases lay between the germline ends. The CDR3 loop is CASSLSSYNEQFF. As DNA, the CDR3 is TGTGCCAGCAGTCTTAGCTCCTACAATGAGCAGTTCTTC.

This chain links TRBV27 with TRBJ1-6; no reliable D call. The ends were cut back, 6 bases at V and 0 bases at J, with 9 bases in the middle. This CDR3 has 15 residues. Germline-derived CDR1 and CDR2 are MNHEY and SMNVEV (reference sequence). The CDR3 sequence is CASRLRSSYNSPLHF. DNA of the CDR3: TGTGCCAGCAGGCTGAGGAGCTCCTATAATTCACCCCTCCACTTT.

The chain combines TRBV14 with TRBJ2-1; TRBD2 matches at 11 bases. The V gene's germline CDR1 is SGHDN and CDR2 FVKESK. With 0 bases clipped from V and 0 bases from J, the junction kept 16 bases outside the gene matches. The CDR3 has 22 residues. DNA of the CDR3: TGTGCCAGCAGCCAAGATGGGGGTGAAACTAGCGGGGGAACGAGCTCCTACAATGAGCAGTTCTTC. Translation gives CASSQDGGETSGGTSSYNEQFF. Drawing the rest from reference TRBV14 and TRBJ2-1, the complete variable domain is EAGVTQFPSHSVIEKGQTVTLRCDPISGHDNLYWYRRVMGKEIKFLLHFVKESKQDESGMPNNRFLAERTGGTYSTLKVQPAELEDSGVYFCASSQDGGETSGGTSSYNEQFFGPGTRLTVL.

The V gene is TRBV5-1, the J gene TRBJ2-5, with D possibly matching TRBD2 (5 bases). Germline values: CDR1 SGHRS, CDR2 YFSETQ. Trimming took off 4 bases at V and 2 bases at J, with 21 bases between the two ends. The CDR3 is made up of 17 amino acids. Here the CDR3 reads CASSQVGVGVRQETQYF. The DNA of the CDR3 is TGCGCCAGCAGCCAGGTCGGGGTCGGGGTGCGGCAAGAGACCCAGTACTTC.

This sequence joins TRBV28 and TRBJ1-6; a possible D gene is TRBD1 (6 bases). From germline, CDR1 is MDHEN and CDR2 SYDVKM. The CDR3 sequence is 12 residues long. V gave up 6 bases and J gave up 14 bases, with 14 bases separating them. CDR3 DNA sequence: TGTGCCAGCAGCATTGACAGGTTCACCCTCCACTTT. Translating it yields CASSIDRFTLHF.

This chain connects TRBV28 to TRBJ2-2, with TRBD1 as a possible D gene (6 bases). Germline CDR1 MDHEN, CDR2 SYDVKM. Between the trimmed V and J ends, which lost 10 bases and 0 bases, there was a span of 12 bases. The CDR3 has 14 amino acids. In DNA, the CDR3 is TGTGCCACCATCCGGGACACGAACACCGGGGAGCTGTTTTTT. Amino acid sequence: CATIRDTNTGELFF.

The chain recombines TRBV24-1 with TRBJ2-2; TRBD1 aligns across 7 bases. V trimming: 4 bases; J trimming: 2 bases; junction bases outside the gene matches: 6. CDR3 size: 16 residues. Germline CDR1 KGHDR, CDR2 SFDVKD. The CDR3 spells CATSDTRQGNTGELFF. DNA of the CDR3: TGTGCCACCAGTGACACCAGACAGGGTAACACCGGGGAGCTGTTTTTT.

The chain couples TRBV9 to TRBJ1-1; no definite D call. Trimming removed 4 bases from V and 4 bases from J, with 14 bases in between. The germline V gene has CDR1 SGDLS and CDR2 YYNGEE. The CDR3 has 14 amino acids. The CDR3 DNA follows: TGTGCCAGCAGCCCCAACGAGGGAGGCACTGAAGCTTTCTTT. Translating gives CASSPNEGGTEAFF.

The rearrangement uses TRBV19 and TRBJ2-7, with D possibly TRBD2 on 5 matching bases. Per germline, CDR1 LNHDA and CDR2 SQIVND (reference sequence). V was shortened by 3 bases and J by 0 bases, with 12 bases between the two germline ends. The CDR3 runs to 15 residues. CDR3 nucleotides: TGTGCCAGTAGTATGAGGGCGCTCGACTCCTACGAGCAGTACTTC. Its translation is CASSMRALDSYEQYF.

The gene calls are TRBV6-5 and TRBJ2-2; unclear D gene. CDR3 size: 12 residues. Deletions cut 5 bases from V and 5 bases from J, with 6 bases between. Germline V gives CDR1 MNHEY, CDR2 SVGAGI. CDR3 DNA: TGTGCCAGCAGTCCCACTACCGGGGAGCTGTTTTTT. It specifies CASSPTTGELFF.

The chain joins TRBV28 to TRBJ2-7, with 15 nucleotides matching TRBD2. This CDR3 contains 18 residues. V lost 2 bases and J lost 0; bases outside the gene matches: 5. Germline-derived CDR1 and CDR2 are MDHEN and SYDVKM. The CDR3 here is CASSLGLAGGRSSYEQYF. CDR3 nucleotide sequence: TGTGCCAGCAGTTTAGGACTAGCGGGGGGGAGGAGCTCCTACGAGCAGTACTTC. The variable domain in full, completed from reference TRBV28 and TRBJ2-7, reads DVKVTQSSRYLVKRTGEKVFLECVQDMDHENMFWYRQDPGLGLRLIYFSYDVKMKEKGDIPEGYSVSREKKERFSLILESASTNQTSMYLCASSLGLAGGRSSYEQYFGPGTRLTVT.

V gene TRBV5-1 combines with J gene TRBJ1-2; TRBD1 is a possible D gene (5 bases). The germline V and J ends were trimmed by 1 base and 7 bases, with 17 bases remaining between them. The germline CDR1 and CDR2 sequences are SGHRS and YFSETQ. The CDR3 is 15 amino acids. Here the CDR3 reads CASSLIPGKEAGYTF. Written as DNA, the CDR3 is TGCGCCAGCAGCTTGATCCCAGGGAAAGAGGCTGGCTACACCTTC.

The rearrangement uses TRBV27 and TRBJ2-1, with 13 positions matching TRBD2. This CDR3 region has 17 residues. J was trimmed by 4 bases and V by 2 bases; bases with no gene match: 5. From germline, CDR1 is MNHEY and CDR2 SMNVEV (reference sequence). The CDR3 protein is CASSLRLAGGTYNEQFF. The CDR3 DNA reads TGTGCCAGCAGTTTACGACTAGCGGGGGGAACATACAATGAGCAGTTCTTC.

V is TRBV2 and J is TRBJ2-3, with 8 bases matching TRBD1. The germline V gene has CDR1 SNHLY and CDR2 FYNNEI. V gave up 6 bases and J gave up 7 bases; unmatched junction bases: 12. The CDR3 totals 15 residues. The CDR3 reads CASRPGTGGINTQYF. CDR3 bases: TGTGCCAGCAGACCCGGGACAGGCGGGATTAATACGCAGTATTTT.

The V gene is TRBV6-2 or TRBV6-3, the J gene TRBJ2-3; TRBD2 aligns across 10 bases. V lost 2 bases and J lost 2; bases outside the gene matches: 10. Germline V gene data show CDR1 as MNHEY and CDR2 as SVGEGT. This CDR3 is built from 18 residues. CDR3 sequence (DNA): TGTGCCAGCAGTTACGATGGGGTAGCGGGGGGCCTCACAGATACGCAGTATTTT. This translates into CASSYDGVAGGLTDTQYF.

The chain joins TRBV19 to TRBJ1-6; no firm D call. Deletions cut 3 bases from V and 0 bases from J, with 9 bases between. This CDR3 is built from 16 residues. Germline assignment: CDR1 LNHDA and CDR2 SQIVND (reference sequence). The CDR3 spells CASSIGESSYNSPLHF. Here the CDR3 DNA reads TGTGCCAGTAGTATCGGAGAGAGCTCCTATAATTCACCCCTCCACTTT.

V usage is TRBV3-1 (or the pseudogene TRBV3-2) and J usage is TRBJ1-5; possible D gene TRBD1, 5 bases. Germline V gene data show CDR1 as LGHDT and CDR2 as YNNKEL (reference sequence). V was shortened by 0 bases and J by 10 bases, with 25 bases between the two germline ends. The CDR3 covers 18 residues. The CDR3 nucleotides read TGTGCCAGCAGCCAAGATAAGCTCCCGGGACTCCCCTTCGGACCCCAGCATTTT. Translating gives CASSQDKLPGLPFGPQHF.

J is TRBJ2-5 and V is TRBV5-5; 7 bases are a match to TRBD1. CDR3 size: 13 residues. Germline values: CDR1 SGHKS, CDR2 YYEKEE (reference sequence). Unmatched junction bases numbered 0, after V lost 1 base and J lost 3 bases. The CDR3 is CASSLQGEETQYF. As DNA, the CDR3 is TGTGCCAGCAGCTTGCAGGGGGAAGAGACCCAGTACTTC.

The chain joins TRBV28 to TRBJ1-2; weak D call: TRBD1 (6 bases). Germline assignment: CDR1 MDHEN and CDR2 SYDVKM. V dropped 2 bases and J dropped 4 bases, with 26 bases sitting between them. The CDR3 is 19 residues long. The CDR3 nucleotides are TGTGCCAGCAGTTTAATCCGCGGTAGTTCGTCCGGGGACACCTATGGCTACACCTTC. Translating it yields CASSLIRGSSSGDTYGYTF.

The genes are TRBV4-3 and TRBJ2-5; perhaps TRBD2 as D (7 bases). Germline V lookup: CDR1 LGHNA, CDR2 YSLEER. This CDR3 comprises 18 residues. The ends were cut back, 0 bases at V and 9 bases at J, with 26 bases in the middle. The chain's CDR3 is CASSQEGPAAGASRSQYF. CDR3 sequence (DNA): TGCGCCAGCAGCCAAGAGGGCCCCGCGGCGGGGGCCTCCAGGTCCCAGTACTTC.